The source of this TCR beta chain is a study of cytomegalovirus exposure and HLA in healthy donors. Overall study context: The 95 million to 120 million unique TCR beta sequences, from 150 million to 200 million T cells, were found by an earlier analysis.

Study-wide points: In a later analysis, V- and J-gene trimming of beta chains associated with a DCLRE1C missense variant, replicated independently. Later analysis placed DRB1 highest and HLA-C lowest in TCR association rates, which differed by HLA locus. The Asian-associated ancestry cluster reportedly had fewer N-insertions than the approximately 700-donor mean in a later analysis.

The study ran its PCR with 60 Vbeta and 13 Jbeta primers. Assay used: immunoSEQ multiplex PCR; TCRdb lists only in-frame clones, some missing. The table for this sample gives roughly 78,000 clones. Remarks on this clone: Its antigen remains unknown.

Germline V gene data show CDR1 as MNHGY and CDR2 as SAAAGT. The CDR3 spans 15 residues. The V gene lost 0 bases and the J gene lost 5 bases, with 14 bases spanning the gap. The genes are TRBV6-8 and TRBJ2-7; D may be TRBD2 (5 bases). Material: PBMCs. The receptor was isolated from a boy aged 5-17 years in good health and CMV-seronegative. The CDR3 bases are TGTGCCAGCAGTTACTCCCGAAGAGGGTTGAACGAGCAGTACTTC. This codes for CASSYSRRGLNEQYF.